A single TCR beta chain is shown here with its context. This CDR3 comprises 15 residues. Trimming took off 3 bases at V and 3 bases at J, with 12 bases between the two ends. The V gene's germline CDR1 is LNHNV and CDR2 YYDKDF (reference sequence). This record comes from a study of blood T cell repertoires in COVID-19. Study information: Each recovered donor of Cohort 3 presented with two negative PCRs, clearance, or symptom resolution.

The study recruited people aged roughly 18 to 95 years across roughly 25 US areas. Authors' processing steps: Amplification of reference gene primers provided the estimated nucleated cell counts. The data were produced by immunoSEQ multiplex PCR, yet TCRdb's version contains in-frame clones alone and is incomplete. V and J calls and clone size are those listed in that table; D and trimming were worked out from the DNA. The sample lists under 300,000 clones, 88% occurring once. This sequence joins TRBV15 and TRBJ1-5; unclear D gene. The sample consisted of PBMCs or T cells enriched from blood (not recorded which). The sequence came from an older woman in a cohort exposed to, infected with or recovered from COVID-19 (not recorded which). The DNA of the CDR3 is TGTGCCACCAGCAGCGGCGGCCAGATCAATCAGCCCCAGCATTTT. This sequence encodes CATSSGGQINQPQHF. Together with reference TRBV15 and TRBJ1-5, the CDR3 gives the full variable domain: DAMVIQNPRYQVTQFGKPVTLSCSQTLNHNVMYWYQQKSSQAPKLLFHYYDKDFNNEADTPDNFQSRRPNTSFCFLDIRSPGLGDTAMYLCATSSGGQINQPQHFGDGTRLSIL.